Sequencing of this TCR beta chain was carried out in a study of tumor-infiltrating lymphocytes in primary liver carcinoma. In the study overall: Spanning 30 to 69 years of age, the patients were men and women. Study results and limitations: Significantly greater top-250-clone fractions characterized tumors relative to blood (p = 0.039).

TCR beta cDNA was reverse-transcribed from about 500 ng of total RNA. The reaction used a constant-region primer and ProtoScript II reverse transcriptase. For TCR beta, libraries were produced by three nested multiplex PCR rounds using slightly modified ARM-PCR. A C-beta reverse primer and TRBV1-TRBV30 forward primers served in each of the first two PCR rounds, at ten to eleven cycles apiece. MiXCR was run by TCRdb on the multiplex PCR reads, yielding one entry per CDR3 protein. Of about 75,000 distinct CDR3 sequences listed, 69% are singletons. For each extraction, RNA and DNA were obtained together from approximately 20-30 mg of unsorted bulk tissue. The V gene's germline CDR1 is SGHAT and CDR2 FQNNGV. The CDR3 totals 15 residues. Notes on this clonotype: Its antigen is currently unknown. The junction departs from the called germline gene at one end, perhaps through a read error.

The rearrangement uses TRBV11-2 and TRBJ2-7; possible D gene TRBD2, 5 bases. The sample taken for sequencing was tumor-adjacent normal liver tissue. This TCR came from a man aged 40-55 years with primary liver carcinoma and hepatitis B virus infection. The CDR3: CASSLESGISVEQCF. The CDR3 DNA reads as TGTGCCAGTAGCTTAGAGTCCGGGATCTCTGTCGAGCAGTGCTTC.